Presented here are 26 T cell receptor beta chains from one specimen sequenced in a study of T cells after yellow fever vaccination. TCRdb processed the 5' RACE reads anew with MiXCR; each CDR3 protein has one entry. The table lists about 160,000 distinct CDR3 sequences, approximately 10% of them singletons, with roughly 36% in the top ten. Material: CD8+ T cells sorted from PBMCs, obtained 45 days after the yellow fever booster vaccination. The receptors stem from a young man who received the YFV17D yellow fever vaccine.

The chain combines TRBV10-3 with TRBJ2-2, with TRBD2 as a possible D gene (5 bases). Between the trimmed V and J ends, which lost 4 bases and 6 bases, there was a span of 9 bases. Germline assignment: CDR1 ENHRY and CDR2 SYGVKD. The CDR3 has 13 residues. This CDR3 reads CAISGTGAGELFF. For the CDR3, the DNA is TGTGCCATCAGTGGTACCGGGGCCGGGGAGCTGTTTTTT.

In this sample, this clonotype turned up a few times. The chain employs TRBV7-9 and TRBJ2-5; D uncertain. The CDR3 covers 17 residues. Germline V gene data show CDR1 as SEHNR and CDR2 as FQNEAQ (reference sequence). V lost 5 bases and J lost 2, with 21 bases in between. The CDR3 DNA is TGTGCCAGCAGCCTAATAGCCCGGTTGCGGCCTCAAGAGACCCAGTACTTC. Translated, it gives CASSLIARLRPQETQYF.

This clonotype was observed many times. The V gene is TRBV7-9, the J gene TRBJ2-3; D not certain. The germline V gene has CDR1 SEHNR and CDR2 FQNEAQ (reference sequence). CDR3 size: 13 residues. V dropped 1 base and J dropped 0 bases, with 2 bases sitting between them. The CDR3 bases are TGTGCCAGCAGCTTAGTCAGCACAGATACGCAGTATTTT. It yields the protein CASSLVSTDTQYF. The variable domain in full, with the rest retrieved from reference TRBV7-9 and TRBJ2-3, is DTGVSQNPRHKITKRGQNVTFRCDPISEHNRLYWYRQTLGQGPEFLTYFQNEAQLEKSRLLSDRFSAERPKGSFSTLEIQRTEQGDSAMYLCASSLVSTDTQYFGPGTRLTVL.

This clonotype was seen a few times. The genes are TRBV7-9 and TRBJ2-1; tentatively, D is TRBD1 or TRBD2 (6 bases each). V was shortened by 7 bases and J by 8 bases, with 18 bases between the two germline ends. In germline, CDR1 is SEHNR, CDR2 FQNEAQ (reference sequence). This CDR3 is built from 14 residues. The CDR3 bases are TGTGCCAGCATACTTTACGGGGGCCAGGATGAGCAGTTCTTC. This codes for CASILYGGQDEQFF.

This clonotype has just a few counts. The V call is TRBV4-1, the J call TRBJ1-6, with 11 bases identical to TRBD1. The CDR3 is 19 residues long. V dropped 3 bases and J dropped 0; count of bases not matched to a gene: 7. The germline V gene has CDR1 MGHRA and CDR2 YSYEKL. CDR3 DNA: TGCGCCAGCAGCCACATAGGGACAGGGGGAGGCTCCTATAATTCACCCCTCCACTTT. It translates to CASSHIGTGGGSYNSPLHF.

The chain recombines TRBV13 with TRBJ2-7; D is unclear. There are 13 residues in the CDR3. V lost 0 bases, J lost 7 bases, and 10 bases lay in between. Germline V gene lookup returns CDR1 PRHDT and CDR2 FYEKMQ (reference sequence). In DNA form, the CDR3 reads TGTGCCAGCAGCTTAGGGGGTATGGGAGAGCAGTACTTC. Amino acids: CASSLGGMGEQYF.

The CDR3 region has the DNA TGTGCCAGCAACCCATACGTATCCGAGCAGTACGTC. This translates into CASNPYVSEQYV. The chain links TRBV21-1 to TRBJ2-7. TRBV21-1 is labeled a pseudogene. The CDR3 runs 12 residues.

The chain carries TRBV29-1 and TRBJ2-3, with a tentative D call TRBD1 (6 bases). The CDR3 is made up of 12 amino acids. Germline-derived CDR1 and CDR2 are SQVTM and ANQGSEA. Trimming removed 5 bases at V and 9 bases at J, with 15 bases between. CDR3 amino acids: CSVNLQGLTQYF. In DNA, the CDR3 is TGCAGCGTTAACCTACAGGGTTTGACGCAGTATTTT.

The V and J genes are TRBV20-1 and TRBJ2-4; D is ambiguous. CDR3 size: 15 residues. Germline loops: CDR1 DFQATT, CDR2 SNEGSKA (reference sequence). V lost 2 bases and J lost 0, with 11 bases in between. CDR3 coding DNA: TGCAGTGCTAGAACCGGGTCGTTAGCCAAAAACATTCAGTACTTC. This encodes CSARTGSLAKNIQYF.

The genes are TRBV5-1 and TRBJ1-1; D ambiguous. This CDR3 is built from 13 residues. CDR1 SGHRS and CDR2 YFSETQ come from the germline V gene. The ends were cut back, 4 bases at V and 2 bases at J, with 9 bases in the middle. CDR3 coding DNA: TGCGCCAGCAGCAGGAAAGACAACACTGAAGCTTTCTTT. Residues: CASSRKDNTEAFF.

This clonotype was observed many times. The chain joins TRBV9 to TRBJ2-5; D is perhaps TRBD2 (5 bases). This CDR3 is 17 amino acids long. V was clipped by 0 bases and J by 0 bases, with 15 bases between them. Per the germline V gene, CDR1 is SGDLS and CDR2 is YYNGEE. The CDR3 bases are TGTGCCAGCAGCGTAGGGCGTGGCGGGTACCACCAAGAGACCCAGTACTTC. Its translation is CASSVGRGGYHQETQYF. Full variable domain (missing parts from reference TRBV9 and TRBJ2-5): DSGVTQTPKHLITATGQRVTLRCSPRSGDLSVYWYQQSLDQGLQFLIQYYNGEERAKGNILERFSAQQFPDLHSELNLSSLELGDSALYFCASSVGRGGYHQETQYFGPGTRLLVL.

The rearrangement links TRBV5-6 to TRBJ2-3; D is perhaps TRBD1 (6 bases). Trimming removed 5 bases at V and 0 bases at J, with 13 bases between. Germline V gives CDR1 SGHDT, CDR2 YYEEEE. The CDR3 spans 15 residues. The DNA of the CDR3 is TGTGCCAGCAGAATCGACAGGACCAGCACAGATACGCAGTATTTT. This encodes CASRIDRTSTDTQYF.

This chain uses TRBV30 with TRBJ2-1, with D unclear. The V gene lost 1 base and the J gene lost 8 bases, with 9 bases spanning the gap. CDR1 and CDR2 from the germline V gene are GTSNPN and SVGIG (reference sequence). The CDR3 extends over 12 amino acids. Here the CDR3 reads CAWSAQWDEQFF. As DNA, the CDR3 is TGTGCCTGGAGTGCCCAGTGGGATGAGCAGTTCTTC. The whole variable domain, remainder taken from reference TRBV30 and TRBJ2-1, is SQTIHQWPATLVQPVGSPLSLECTVEGTSNPNLYWYRQAAGRGLQLLFYSVGIGQISSEVPQNLSASRPQDRQFILSSKKLLLSDSGFYLCAWSAQWDEQFFGPGTRLTVL.

The chain is built from TRBV5-5 and TRBJ2-1; TRBD2 might be the D (6 bases). CDR1 is SGHKS and CDR2 is YYEKEE in the germline V gene (reference sequence). V dropped 4 bases and J dropped 4 bases, with 21 bases sitting between them. The CDR3 is made up of 17 amino acids. CDR3 in DNA: TGTGCCAGCAGCGGGCCATGGCGGGACCCCCCTTACAATGAGCAGTTCTTC. Protein sequence: CASSGPWRDPPYNEQFF. Complete variable domain (other parts from reference TRBV5-5 and TRBJ2-1): DAGVTQSPTHLIKTRGQQVTLRCSPISGHKSVSWYQQVLGQGPQFIFQYYEKEERGRGNFPDRFSARQFPNYSSELNVNALLLGDSALYLCASSGPWRDPPYNEQFFGPGTRLTVL.

This clonotype has a handful of counts. The chain combines TRBV27 with TRBJ1-5; no firm D call. Deletions cut 4 bases from V and 0 bases from J, with 4 bases between. Germline V gives CDR1 MNHEY, CDR2 SMNVEV (reference sequence). This CDR3 spans 13 amino acids. In DNA, the CDR3 is TGTGCCAGCAGTTGGGATAGCAATCAGCCCCAGCATTTT. Translated, it gives CASSWDSNQPQHF.

This clonotype came up many times. The rearrangement joins TRBV10-3 to TRBJ1-5, with D perhaps TRBD1 (5 bases). The CDR3 is 15 residues long. The ends were cut back, 8 bases at V and 1 base at J, with 15 bases in the middle. Germline-derived CDR1 and CDR2 are ENHRY and SYGVKD. The CDR3 spells CAIVFGGRSNQPQHF. DNA of the CDR3: TGTGCCATCGTTTTTGGGGGGAGAAGCAATCAGCCCCAGCATTTT.

Only a few counts were recorded for this clonotype. The chain carries TRBV12-3 or TRBV12-4 and TRBJ2-3; no reliable D call. This CDR3 is 13 amino acids long. The V end lost 4 bases, the J end lost 3 bases, and 8 bases lay between the germline ends. The CDR3 is CASSSMGTDTQYF. The CDR3 nucleotides are TGTGCCAGCAGTTCCATGGGAACAGATACGCAGTATTTT.

In this sample, this clonotype turned up a few times. The chain combines TRBV15 with TRBJ2-4; 15 nucleotides agree with TRBD2. The CDR3 runs to 20 residues. With 6 bases clipped from V and 0 bases from J, the junction kept 12 bases outside the gene matches. Per germline, CDR1 LNHNV and CDR2 YYDKDF (reference sequence). Here the CDR3 DNA reads TGTGCCACCAGTCCGGGAGGGACTAGCGGGGGGCCGCTAGCCAAAAACATTCAGTACTTC. Its translation: CATSPGGTSGGPLAKNIQYF.

This clonotype appeared many times. The V and J genes are TRBV4-3 and TRBJ2-2, with TRBD1 matching over 10 bases. The ends lost 9 bases at V and 3 bases at J; junction bases unmatched: 1. The germline V gene has CDR1 LGHNA and CDR2 YSLEER. This CDR3 spans 13 amino acids. This CDR3 reads CASGQGDTGELFF. Here the CDR3 DNA reads TGCGCCAGTGGACAGGGGGACACCGGGGAGCTGTTTTTT.

This clonotype was observed a handful of times. The rearrangement joins TRBV7-2 to TRBJ2-7; D gene ambiguous. V was clipped by 9 bases and J by 0 bases, with 9 bases between them. There are 12 residues in the CDR3. The V gene's germline CDR1 is SGHTA and CDR2 FQGNSA. CDR3 region: CASLGSSYEQYF. The CDR3 nucleotides are TGTGCCAGTTTGGGCAGCTCCTACGAGCAGTACTTC.

This clonotype was counted at least ten times. The chain links TRBV4-1 to TRBJ1-1; perhaps TRBD1 as D (5 bases). The CDR3 totals 15 residues. The V gene lost 4 bases and the J gene lost 1 base, with 13 bases spanning the gap. In germline, CDR1 is MGHRA, CDR2 YSYEKL. Written as DNA, the CDR3 is TGCGCCAGCAGCCTTATGGCACAGGAGAACACTGAAGCTTTCTTT. Protein product: CASSLMAQENTEAFF.

The genes are TRBV29-1 and TRBJ1-5, with D unresolved. V gave up 0 bases and J gave up 0 bases, with 9 bases separating them. The CDR3 spans 15 residues. Germline CDR1 and CDR2: SQVTM and ANQGSEA. The CDR3 protein is CSVEERSYSNQPQHF. In DNA, the CDR3 is TGCAGCGTTGAAGAACGCTCCTATAGCAATCAGCCCCAGCATTTT.

In its sample, this clonotype was seen many times. The chain has TRBV29-1 and TRBJ2-1; 7 positions match TRBD1. V shed 5 bases and J 7 bases; nucleotides not matched to a gene: 5. The CDR3 has 12 amino acids. Germline loops: CDR1 SQVTM, CDR2 ANQGSEA. The CDR3 bases are TGCAGCGTTTCCCAACAGGGGAATGAGCAGTTCTTC. It translates to CSVSQQGNEQFF.

This clonotype was seen ten or more times. The gene calls are TRBV29-1 and TRBJ2-7, with a possible D match to TRBD1 (6 bases). Germline V gives CDR1 SQVTM, CDR2 ANQGSEA. V was pared by 0 bases and J by 2 bases, with 8 bases between. The CDR3 runs 13 residues. The CDR3 DNA reads TGCAGCGTTGAAGATGGGGACACCTACGAGCAGTACGTC. Its translation: CSVEDGDTYEQYV.

A few counts support this clonotype. This chain links TRBV13 with TRBJ1-1, with 10 positions matching TRBD1. Trimming cost V 4 bases and J 5 bases; bases outside gene matches: 10. CDR1 and CDR2 (germline): PRHDT, FYEKMQ (reference sequence). The CDR3 has 16 residues. In DNA form, the CDR3 reads TGTGCCAGCAGCTCCCGAGACAGGGGGCTATTTACTGAAGCTTTCTTT. Translation gives CASSSRDRGLFTEAFF.

This clonotype has more than one count but fewer than ten. V and J are TRBV7-2 and TRBJ1-2; 7 nucleotides match TRBD1. This CDR3 contains 14 residues. Germline V gives CDR1 SGHTA, CDR2 FQGNSA. V shed 4 bases and J 3 bases; nucleotides not matched to a gene: 5. The CDR3 region is CASSYPGTDYGYTF. CDR3 coding DNA: TGTGCCAGCAGCTACCCCGGGACAGACTATGGCTACACCTTC.